These 3 T cell receptor beta chains came from one sample sequenced in a study of shared clonotypes between healthy human individuals. Clones were read by immunoSEQ multiplex PCR, and TCRdb kept only the in-frame ones, dropping some. The table includes 1.5 million to 2.5 million clones, about 95% detected once. The naive CD8 population came from CD45RO-negative cells selected for CCR7, without terminally differentiated effector memory CD45RA+ cells. The sample comprised naive CD8+ T cells sorted from blood. The origin of the receptors is a young man in good health.

V and J are TRBV4-1 and TRBJ2-3; D is possibly TRBD1 (6 bases). Germline V gene lookup returns CDR1 MGHRA and CDR2 YSYEKL. The CDR3 contains 18 residues. V was pared by 0 bases and J by 5 bases, with 21 bases between. CDR3 loop: CASSQDGYPGVGGDTQYF. The CDR3 DNA reads as TGCGCCAGCAGCCAAGACGGGTACCCAGGGGTGGGCGGAGATACGCAGTATTTT.

Comment on this clone: Other DNA sequences in this specimen translate into the identical CDR3. The chain combines TRBV28 with TRBJ1-1, with TRBD1 identical over 9 bases. The V segment lost 6 bases and the J segment 5 bases; nucleotides outside the gene matches: 7. CDR1 is MDHEN, CDR2 SYDVKM, per germline. The CDR3 is 14 residues long. In nucleotides, the CDR3 is TGTGCCAGCAGCTTAACAGGGGGCAGTACTGAAGCTTTCTTT. Translated, it gives CASSLTGGSTEAFF. The full variable domain, completed using reference TRBV28 and TRBJ1-1, is DVKVTQSSRYLVKRTGEKVFLECVQDMDHENMFWYRQDPGLGLRLIYFSYDVKMKEKGDIPEGYSVSREKKERFSLILESASTNQTSMYLCASSLTGGSTEAFFGQGTRLTVV.

Details on this clone: Other nucleotide sequences in the sample specify the same CDR3. The chain uses TRBV27 and TRBJ2-1; TRBD2 is a possible D gene (6 bases). Germline loops: CDR1 MNHEY, CDR2 SMNVEV (reference sequence). Trimming stripped 2 bases from V and 4 bases from J, with 12 bases between. CDR3 length: 15 residues. The CDR3 DNA reads as TGTGCCAGCAGTTTAAGTAGCGGAGGGTACAATGAGCAGTTCTTC. Amino acids: CASSLSSGGYNEQFF.